Listed below are T cell receptor beta chains from one sample, sequenced in a study of T-cell memory formation after mild COVID-19. A single record per CDR3 protein comes from TCRdb applying MiXCR to the 5' RACE reads. Altogether around 510,000 distinct CDR3 sequences are present, roughly 21% being singletons, with the ten largest covering roughly 9.1%. The sequencing input was PBMCs or a T cell subset sorted from them (not recorded which). The receptors come from an adult woman who had mild COVID-19 (a few samples of this study predate the infection). Cell type and time point are not known. The CDR3 runs from the conserved cysteine through the conserved F or W. Fields, in order: J gene, V gene, clone size, D gene, CDR3 protein, CDR3 DNA. D genes are given only for firm matches. A clone size is listed for some rows: how often the clone was seen (once, few, many), or a class if it is expanded.

TRBJ2-7 | TRBV30 | - | TRBD1 | CAWSMGQGNEQYF | TGTGCCTGGAGTATGGGACAGGGAAACGAGCAGTACTTC
TRBJ1-5 | TRBV6-2/TRBV6-3 | few | - | CASSYTGDLIYQPQHF | TGTGCCAGCAGTTACACCGGGGACTTAATATATCAGCCCCAGCATTTT
TRBJ1-2 | TRBV9 | few | - | CASSVDGDTFTF | TGTGCCAGCAGCGTAGATGGGGATACCTTCACCTTC
TRBJ1-2 | TRBV20-1 | few | - | CSASGTTNYGYTF | TGCAGTGCCAGCGGGACGACCAACTATGGCTACACCTTC
TRBJ2-2 | TRBV7-2 | few | - | CASSLGALAGTGELFF | TGTGCCAGCAGCTTAGGCGCGTTGGCTGGGACCGGGGAGCTGTTTTTT
TRBJ1-5 | TRBV5-5 | many | - | CASSLGQGHQPQHF | TGTGCCAGCAGCTTAGGCCAGGGACATCAGCCCCAGCATTTT
TRBJ2-5 | TRBV19 | few | - | CASRGTGLPQETQYF | TGTGCCAGTAGGGGTACCGGACTACCACAAGAGACCCAGTACTTC
TRBJ2-7 | TRBV5-1 | few | - | CASSLSSLNYEQYF | TGCGCCAGCAGCTTGAGTAGTCTGAACTACGAGCAGTACTTC
TRBJ2-3 | TRBV11-2 | - | - | CASSLSRGYGTDTQYF | TGTGCCAGCAGCTTGTCGCGGGGTTATGGCACAGATACGCAGTATTTT
TRBJ2-5 | TRBV18 | few | TRBD1 | CASSPPDRRETQYF | TGTGCCAGCTCACCCCCGGACAGGCGGGAGACCCAGTACTTC
TRBJ1-1 | TRBV6-2/TRBV6-3 | few | - | CASSYLDPTEAFF | TGTGCCAGCAGTTACCTCGACCCCACTGAAGCTTTCTTT
TRBJ2-3 | TRBV3-1 | few | - | CASSQIQYTDTQYF | TGTGCCAGCAGCCAAATACAGTACACAGATACGCAGTATTTT
TRBJ2-1 | TRBV11-2 | - | TRBD2 | CASSLQRGALGNEQFF | TGTGCCAGCAGCTTACAGCGGGGGGCCCTAGGAAATGAGCAGTTCTTC
TRBJ1-2 | TRBV6-5 | - | - | CASRGGRYYRNYGYTF | TGTGCCAGCAGGGGGGGGAGGTATTACCGAAACTATGGCTACACCTTC
TRBJ2-1 | TRBV11-1 | few | TRBD2 | CASSPTGLAGSYEQFF | TGTGCCAGCAGCCCGACCGGGCTAGCGGGATCGTATGAGCAGTTCTTC
TRBJ1-5 | TRBV20-1 | once | - | CSAKPIYGNQPQHF | TGCAGTGCTAAACCCATTTATGGCAATCAGCCCCAGCATTTT
TRBJ2-3 | TRBV6-5 | many | - | CASSYSGDTQYF | TGTGCCAGCAGTTACTCTGGGGATACGCAGTATTTT
TRBJ1-1 | TRBV12-3/TRBV12-4 | - | - | CASSFPGGRAAEAFF | TGTGCCAGCAGTTTTCCCGGGGGGCGTGCGGCTGAAGCTTTCTTT
TRBJ1-5 | TRBV5-6 | - | - | CASSFGIGMGNQPQHF | TGTGCCAGCAGCTTTGGGATAGGGATGGGCAATCAGCCCCAGCATTTT